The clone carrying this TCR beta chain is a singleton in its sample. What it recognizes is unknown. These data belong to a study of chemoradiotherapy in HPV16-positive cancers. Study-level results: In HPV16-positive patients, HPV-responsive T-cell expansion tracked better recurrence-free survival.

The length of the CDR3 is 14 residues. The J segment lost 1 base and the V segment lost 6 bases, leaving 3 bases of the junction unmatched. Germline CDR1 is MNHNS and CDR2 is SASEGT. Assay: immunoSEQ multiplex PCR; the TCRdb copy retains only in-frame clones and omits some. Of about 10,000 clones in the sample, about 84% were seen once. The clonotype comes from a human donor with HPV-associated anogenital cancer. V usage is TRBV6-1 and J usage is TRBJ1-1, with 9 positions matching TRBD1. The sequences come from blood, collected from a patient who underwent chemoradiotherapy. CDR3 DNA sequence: TGTGCCAGCAGGAACAGGGGGCAGAACACTGAAGCTTTCTTT. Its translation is CASRNRGQNTEAFF.